This T cell receptor (beta chain) was recorded in a study of neoadjuvant anti-PD-1 for oral cavity cancer. Study information: Non-progressing patients received a fourth nivolumab dose near day 43, then surgery on days 50-56.

These newly diagnosed stage II-IVA oral cavity squamous cell carcinoma patients had no prior systemic or radiation treatment. TCRdb keeps only in-frame clones here, not all; method: immunoSEQ multiplex PCR. The table has 11,000 to 15,000 clones, over 55% seen once. The V gene's germline CDR1 is MNHNS and CDR2 SASEGT. V was shortened by 3 bases and J by 3 bases, with 11 bases between the two germline ends. The length of the CDR3 is 14 residues. This chain links TRBV6-1 with TRBJ1-1; D uncertain. Sequenced here: PBMCs, sampled before nivolumab (anti-PD-1) treatment. The sequence was collected from a person between 40 and 85 years old with oral cavity squamous cell carcinoma. This CDR3 is CASSENIPYTEAFF. The CDR3 region has the DNA TGTGCCAGCAGTGAGAACATACCCTACACTGAAGCTTTCTTT.